Each of the 18 T cell receptor beta chains below was sequenced from the same sample in a study of cytomegalovirus exposure and HLA in healthy donors. Primers included in the PCR were 60 Vbeta and 13 Jbeta primers. TCRdb keeps only in-frame clones here, not all; method: immunoSEQ multiplex PCR. The sample contains 150,000 to 200,000 clones, 80% of which appear only once. Material: PBMCs. These receptors originate from a woman aged 45-65 years in good health and CMV-seronegative.

The rearrangement joins TRBV18 to TRBJ2-7; no firm D call. The V end was cut by 0 bases, the J end by 2 bases, with 8 bases between. Germline-derived CDR1 and CDR2 are KGHSH and LQKENI. The CDR3 covers 14 residues. The CDR3 sequence: CASSPPSTPYEQYF. CDR3 nucleotide sequence: TGTGCCAGCTCACCACCGTCTACCCCCTACGAGCAGTACTTC.

Details on this clone: An end of the junction differs from the germline gene, which may be a read error. The V and J genes are TRBV27 and TRBJ2-1; maybe TRBD2 (5 bases). Germline CDR1 is MNHEY and CDR2 is SMNVEV (reference sequence). The CDR3 is made up of 13 amino acids. As DNA, the CDR3 is TGTGCCAGCAAGCCTAGCTCCTACAATGAGCAGCTCTTC. Amino acid sequence: CASKPSSYNEQLF.

The chain couples TRBV4-1 to TRBJ2-7; D perhaps matches TRBD1 (5 bases). V lost 4 bases, J lost 1 base, and 17 bases lay in between. Germline CDR1 and CDR2: MGHRA and YSYEKL. The CDR3 contains 16 residues. CDR3 coding DNA: TGCGCCAGCAGCCGAATGGACCAGGGTTCGTCCTACGAGCAGTACTTC. Translated: CASSRMDQGSSYEQYF.

The chain is built from TRBV4-3 and TRBJ1-6; D is possibly TRBD1 (6 bases). V lost 0 bases and J lost 8, with 14 bases in between. This CDR3 is built from 16 residues. CDR1 is LGHNA and CDR2 is YSLEER in the germline V gene. CDR3 DNA sequence: TGCGCCAGCAGCCAAGACCAGGGGTCGGGATATTCACCCCTCCACTTT. The encoded protein is CASSQDQGSGYSPLHF.

The CDR3 DNA reads TGTGCCAGCAGCAGCGTGTGGCAGCATAATGAAAAACTGTTTTTT. Its translation is CASSSVWQHNEKLFF. The rearrangement joins TRBV5-6 to TRBJ1-4; D remains unclear. There are 15 residues in the CDR3. The V end lost 4 bases, the J end lost 4 bases, and 14 bases lay between the germline ends. Germline V CDR1 and CDR2: SGHDT, YYEEEE.

The rearrangement joins TRBV15 to TRBJ2-1; 9 bases are a match to TRBD1. Germline values: CDR1 LNHNV, CDR2 YYDKDF (reference sequence). V was pared by 1 base and J by 3 bases, with 7 bases of the junction left unmatched. The CDR3 runs to 17 residues. The CDR3 loop reads CATSRALRDRVYNEQFF. The CDR3 nucleotides read TGTGCCACCAGCAGAGCGCTCCGGGACAGGGTCTACAATGAGCAGTTCTTC.

The chain joins TRBV7-2 to TRBJ2-5; 12 bases match TRBD1. Trimming took 4 bases from V and 4 from J; bases not matched to a gene: 4. This CDR3 has 15 residues. Germline loops: CDR1 SGHTA, CDR2 FQGNSA. The CDR3 DNA reads as TGTGCCAGCAGCTCGAGGGACAGGGGGCCAGAGACCCAGTACTTC. Amino acids: CASSSRDRGPETQYF.

This chain connects TRBV5-1 to TRBJ2-3, with 10 positions matching TRBD2. The CDR3 runs 16 residues. CDR1 and CDR2 from the germline V gene are SGHRS and YFSETQ. The trim removed 4 bases at V and 0 bases at J, leaving 5 bases unmatched. The DNA of the CDR3 is TGCGCCAGCAGCACCGGACTAGCGGAGAGCACAGATACGCAGTATTTT. Protein sequence: CASSTGLAESTDTQYF.

The chain employs TRBV9 and TRBJ1-4; 8 bases align to TRBD1. Germline assignment: CDR1 SGDLS and CDR2 YYNGEE. This CDR3 has 16 amino acids. V shed 3 bases, J shed 4 bases, and the junction held 8 bases outside the gene matches. CDR3 amino acids: CASSEGGTGFNEKLFF. The DNA of the CDR3 is TGTGCCAGCAGCGAGGGGGGGACAGGCTTTAATGAAAAACTGTTTTTT.

The chain is built from TRBV7-2 and TRBJ2-1; 12 bases agree with TRBD2. Germline CDR1 is SGHTA and CDR2 is FQGNSA. Trimming at V came to 6 bases and at J to 0 bases, leaving 6 bases not matched to a gene. The CDR3 consists of 17 residues. The CDR3 coding sequence is TGTGCCAGCAGGAGGACTAGCGGGGTTAGCTCCTACAATGAGCAGTTCTTC. As protein: CASRRTSGVSSYNEQFF.

The chain employs TRBV28 and TRBJ1-5; tentatively, D is TRBD1 (6 bases). The CDR3 has 13 residues. The V gene lost 3 bases and the J gene lost 12 bases, with 15 bases spanning the gap. Germline V gene lookup returns CDR1 MDHEN and CDR2 SYDVKM. The CDR3 protein is CASSFSDRLFQHF. DNA for the CDR3: TGTGCCAGCAGTTTTTCCGACAGGCTCTTCCAGCATTTT. The entire variable domain, with the rest obtained from reference TRBV28 and TRBJ1-5, is as follows: DVKVTQSSRYLVKRTGEKVFLECVQDMDHENMFWYRQDPGLGLRLIYFSYDVKMKEKGDIPEGYSVSREKKERFSLILESASTNQTSMYLCASSFSDRLFQHFGDGTRLSIL.

The chain recombines TRBV4-3 with TRBJ2-5; D is unclear. The better agreement between TRBJ2-7 and the DNA end casts doubt on the J call. The CDR3 has 13 amino acids. The germline CDR1 and CDR2 sequences are LGHNA and YSLEER. DNA of the CDR3: TGCGCCAGCAGCCAAGATCTCCATTACGAGCAGTACTTC. It specifies CASSQDLHYEQYF.

About this clone: Other DNA sequences within the sample encode an identical CDR3. The chain combines TRBV5-1 with TRBJ1-2; 8 bases line up with TRBD1. Germline CDR1 SGHRS, CDR2 YFSETQ. The CDR3 extends over 13 amino acids. Trimming removed 4 bases from V and 8 bases from J; junction bases left unmatched: 7. The CDR3, as DNA: TGCGCCAGCAGCGCCGACAGGGGTTTAGGCTACACCTTC. This codes for CASSADRGLGYTF.

The CDR3 bases are TGTGCCAGTAGTAAGGCACAGGGGCCGGGCACCGGGGAGCTGTTTTTT. Amino acids: CASSKAQGPGTGELFF. The V and J genes are TRBV19 and TRBJ2-2; 7 nucleotides agree with TRBD1. Germline V CDR1 and CDR2: LNHDA, SQIVND (reference sequence). The junction had 9 bases not matched to a gene; V was cut back by 4 bases and J by 4 bases. The CDR3 totals 16 residues.

This clone was found once. V and J are TRBV7-9 and TRBJ2-5, with TRBD2 matching 11 bases. V lost 5 bases and J lost 7; bases outside the gene matches: 12. CDR1 and CDR2 from the germline V gene are SEHNR and FQNEAQ (reference sequence). CDR3 length: 16 amino acids. CDR3 DNA sequence: TGTGCCAGCAGCCCAGCGAAACTAGCGGGAGAGGGGACCCAGTACTTC. It encodes CASSPAKLAGEGTQYF. The whole variable domain, filled in from reference TRBV7-9 and TRBJ2-5, reads DTGVSQNPRHKITKRGQNVTFRCDPISEHNRLYWYRQTLGQGPEFLTYFQNEAQLEKSRLLSDRFSAERPKGSFSTLEIQRTEQGDSAMYLCASSPAKLAGEGTQYFGPGTRLLVL.

The chain uses TRBV7-8 and TRBJ2-7; TRBD1 aligns across 7 bases. Germline trimming cut 0 bases from V and 3 bases from J; bases unmatched to any gene: 2. The CDR3 contains 14 residues. Germline CDR1 SGHVS, CDR2 FQNEAQ. This CDR3 reads CASSLAGTDYEQYF. The CDR3 region has the DNA TGTGCCAGCAGCTTAGCTGGGACAGACTACGAGCAGTACTTC.

This clone showed up just once. The chain is built from TRBV21-1 and TRBJ1-1. TRBV21-1 is recorded as a pseudogene. The CDR3 totals 13 residues. CDR3 protein: CASSFGGNTEAFF. CDR3 DNA: TGTGCCAGCAGCTTTGGCGGGAACACTGAAGCTTTCTTT.

This rearrangement joins TRBV7-9 to TRBJ2-1; 10 bases line up with TRBD1. The CDR3 is 14 amino acids. Trimming at V came to 4 bases and at J to 4 bases, leaving 1 base not matched to a gene. The germline gives CDR1 SEHNR, CDR2 FQNEAQ (reference sequence). The CDR3 loop is CASSSDRGYNEQFF. The CDR3 bases are TGTGCCAGCAGCTCGGACAGGGGGTACAATGAGCAGTTCTTC.